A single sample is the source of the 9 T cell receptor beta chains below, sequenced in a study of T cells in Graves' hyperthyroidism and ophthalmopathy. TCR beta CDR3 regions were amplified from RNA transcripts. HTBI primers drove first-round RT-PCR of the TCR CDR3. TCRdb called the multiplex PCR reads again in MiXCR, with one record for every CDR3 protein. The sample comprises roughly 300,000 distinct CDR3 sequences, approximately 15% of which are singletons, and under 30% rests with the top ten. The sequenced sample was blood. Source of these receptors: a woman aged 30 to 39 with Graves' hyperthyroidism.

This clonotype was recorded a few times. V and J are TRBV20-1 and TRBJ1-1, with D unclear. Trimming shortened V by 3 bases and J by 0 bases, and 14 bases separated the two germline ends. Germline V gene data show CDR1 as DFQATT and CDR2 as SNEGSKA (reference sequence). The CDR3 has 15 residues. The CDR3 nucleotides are TGCAGTGCTAGGTTCCGGGCTGGCGTGAACACTGAAGCTTTCTTT. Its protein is CSARFRAGVNTEAFF.

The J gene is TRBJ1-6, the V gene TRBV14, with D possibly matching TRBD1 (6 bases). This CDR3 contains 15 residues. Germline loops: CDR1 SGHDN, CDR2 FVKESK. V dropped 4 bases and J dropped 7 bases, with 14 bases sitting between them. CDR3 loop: CASSRRGAENSPLHF. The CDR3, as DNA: TGTGCCAGCAGCCGGCGGGGGGCGGAAAATTCACCCCTCCACTTT.

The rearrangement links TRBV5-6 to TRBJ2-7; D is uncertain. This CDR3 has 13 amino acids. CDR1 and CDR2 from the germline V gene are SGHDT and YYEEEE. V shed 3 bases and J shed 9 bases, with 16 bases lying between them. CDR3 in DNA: TGTGCCAGCAGCTCCAGACGGGCATGGGGGCAGTACTTC. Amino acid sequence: CASSSRRAWGQYF.

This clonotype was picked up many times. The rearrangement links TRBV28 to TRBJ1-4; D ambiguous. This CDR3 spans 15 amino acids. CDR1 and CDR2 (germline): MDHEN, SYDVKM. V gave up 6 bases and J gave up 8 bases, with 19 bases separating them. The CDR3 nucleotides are TGTGCCAGCAGCTCGGCAGGCCGCGGAGGGGAAAAACTGTTTTTT. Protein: CASSSAGRGGEKLFF.

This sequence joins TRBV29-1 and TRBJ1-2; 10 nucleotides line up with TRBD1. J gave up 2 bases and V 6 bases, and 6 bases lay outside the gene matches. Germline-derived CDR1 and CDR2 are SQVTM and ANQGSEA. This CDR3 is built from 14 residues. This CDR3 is CSVWTGQGNYGYTF. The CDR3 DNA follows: TGCAGCGTATGGACGGGACAGGGGAACTATGGCTACACCTTC.

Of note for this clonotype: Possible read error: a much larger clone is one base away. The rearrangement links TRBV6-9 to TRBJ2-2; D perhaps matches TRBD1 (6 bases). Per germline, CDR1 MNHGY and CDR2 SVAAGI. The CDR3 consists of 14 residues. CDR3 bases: TGTCCCAGCAGTTACAGGGAGAACACCGGGGAGCTGTTTTTT. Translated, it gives CPSSYRENTGELFF.

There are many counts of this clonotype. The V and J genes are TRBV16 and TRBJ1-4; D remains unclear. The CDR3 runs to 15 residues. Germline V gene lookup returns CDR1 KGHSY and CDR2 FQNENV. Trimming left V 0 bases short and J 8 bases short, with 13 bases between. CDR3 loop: CASSQSGGYSEKLFF. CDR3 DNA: TGTGCCAGCAGCCAATCGGGAGGATACAGCGAAAAACTGTTTTTT.

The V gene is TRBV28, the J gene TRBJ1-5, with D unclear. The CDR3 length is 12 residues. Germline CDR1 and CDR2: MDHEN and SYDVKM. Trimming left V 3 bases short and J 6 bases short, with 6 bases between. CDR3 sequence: CASSFSRQPQHF. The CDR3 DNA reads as TGTGCCAGCAGTTTTTCTCGTCAGCCCCAGCATTTT.

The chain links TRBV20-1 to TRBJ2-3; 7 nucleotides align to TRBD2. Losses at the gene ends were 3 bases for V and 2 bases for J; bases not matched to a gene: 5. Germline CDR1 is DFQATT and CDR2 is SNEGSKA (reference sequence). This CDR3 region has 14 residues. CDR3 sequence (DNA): TGCAGTGCTAGTACGGGAGGTATCACAGATACGCAGTATTTT. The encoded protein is CSASTGGITDTQYF.